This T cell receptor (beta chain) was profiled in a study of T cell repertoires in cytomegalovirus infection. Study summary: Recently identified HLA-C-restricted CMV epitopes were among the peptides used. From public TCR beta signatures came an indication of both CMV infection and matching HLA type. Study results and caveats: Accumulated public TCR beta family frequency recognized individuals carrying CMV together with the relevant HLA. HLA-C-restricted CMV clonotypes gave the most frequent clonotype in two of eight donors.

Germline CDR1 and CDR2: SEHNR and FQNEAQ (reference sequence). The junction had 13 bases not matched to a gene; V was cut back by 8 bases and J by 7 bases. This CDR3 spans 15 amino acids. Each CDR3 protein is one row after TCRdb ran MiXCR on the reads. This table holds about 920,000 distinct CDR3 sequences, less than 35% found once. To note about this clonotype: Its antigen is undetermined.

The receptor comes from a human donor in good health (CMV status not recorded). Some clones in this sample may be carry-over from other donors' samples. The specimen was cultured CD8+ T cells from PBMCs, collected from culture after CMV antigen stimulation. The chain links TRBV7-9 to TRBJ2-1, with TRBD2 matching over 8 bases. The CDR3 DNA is TGTGCCAGCGGCCTCTCGCGACTAGCGAGAAATGAGCAGTTCTTC. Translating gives CASGLSRLARNEQFF.